Presented here are 10 T cell receptor beta chains from one specimen sequenced in a study of Ad26.COV2.S vaccination and SARS-CoV-2 variants. Here immunoSEQ multiplex PCR was the method, and the copy in TCRdb shows in-frame clones only, minus some. The sample carries over 110,000 clones, 75% to 90% recorded once. This specimen was peripheral blood, taken after recovery from COVID-19. The receptors were sampled from a human donor who had recovered from COVID-19.

The chain uses TRBV6-1 and TRBJ2-7; a possible D gene is TRBD1 (6 bases). This CDR3 has 11 residues. Trimming left V 5 bases short and J 6 bases short, with 8 bases between. CDR1 is MNHNS, CDR2 SASEGT, per germline. The CDR3 loop is CASSTGFEQYF. The CDR3 coding sequence is TGTGCCAGCAGTACAGGGTTCGAGCAGTACTTC.

This chain uses TRBV30 with TRBJ2-2; D is uncertain. The CDR3 runs to 14 residues. Germline lookup yields CDR1 GTSNPN and CDR2 SVGIG (reference sequence). V dropped 3 bases and J dropped 4 bases, with 12 bases sitting between them. The CDR3 DNA reads as TGTGCCTGGAGCCGGAAATCGGGCACCGGGGAGCTGTTTTTT. Its protein product is CAWSRKSGTGELFF.

V is TRBV18 and J is TRBJ2-3; possible D gene TRBD1, 5 bases. V shed 8 bases and J shed 2 bases, with 11 bases lying between them. The CDR3 sequence is 13 residues long. CDR1 and CDR2 from the germline V gene are KGHSH and LQKENI. This CDR3 is CASSQTATDTQYF. CDR3 nucleotide sequence: TGTGCCAGCAGTCAGACAGCCACAGATACGCAGTATTTT.

The chain employs TRBV5-1 and TRBJ1-2; 7 bases agree with TRBD1. V was clipped by 4 bases and J by 0 bases; unmatched bases: 6. The length of the CDR3 is 15 residues. Germline CDR1 reads SGHRS; CDR2 reads YFSETQ. The CDR3 DNA is TGCGCCAGCAGCCCTACAGGGGAGACTAACTATGGCTACACCTTC. Translating it yields CASSPTGETNYGYTF.

The chain recombines TRBV27 with TRBJ1-2; possibly TRBD1 for D (5 bases). Germline CDR1 MNHEY, CDR2 SMNVEV (reference sequence). The V end was cut by 4 bases, the J end by 2 bases, with 14 bases between. The CDR3 sequence is 15 residues long. The CDR3 DNA reads as TGTGCCAGCAGTTCAGGGCCCTTGTCCAACTATGGCTACACCTTC. This translates into CASSSGPLSNYGYTF.

The V and J genes are TRBV13 and TRBJ1-2; a possible D gene is TRBD1 (5 bases). With 5 bases removed from V and 8 bases from J, the gap between germline ends came to 24 bases. The CDR3 runs to 16 residues. In germline, CDR1 is PRHDT, CDR2 FYEKMQ (reference sequence). The CDR3 protein is CASSLALSQGSNGYTF. CDR3 DNA sequence: TGTGCCAGCAGCCTGGCCCTGTCTCAGGGATCGAACGGCTACACCTTC.

The gene calls are TRBV7-2 and TRBJ1-1, with no clear D. CDR3 size: 15 residues. The germline CDR1 and CDR2 sequences are SGHTA and FQGNSA. V gave up 2 bases and J gave up 0 bases, with 10 bases separating them. The CDR3 loop reads CASSLLESMNTEAFF. CDR3 DNA sequence: TGTGCCAGCAGCTTACTCGAATCTATGAACACTGAAGCTTTCTTT.

The chain's CDR3 is CASSYSTDTQYF. The CDR3 coding sequence is TGCGCCAGCAGTTACAGTACAGATACGCAGTATTTT. The chain links TRBV5-1 to TRBJ2-3, with no clear D. CDR1 and CDR2 (germline): SGHRS, YFSETQ. The CDR3 totals 12 residues. V shed 5 bases and J shed 3 bases, with 7 bases lying between them. Full variable domain (rest looked up from reference TRBV5-1 and TRBJ2-3): KAGVTQTPRYLIKTRGQQVTLSCSPISGHRSVSWYQQTPGQGLQFLFEYFSETQRNKGNFPGRFSGRQFSNSRSEMNVSTLELGDSALYLCASSYSTDTQYFGPGTRLTVL.

The V and J genes are TRBV4-3 and TRBJ1-1; D possibly corresponds to TRBD1 (5 bases). Germline values: CDR1 LGHNA, CDR2 YSLEER. CDR3 length: 16 residues. V was pared by 0 bases and J by 7 bases, with 18 bases between. CDR3 amino acids: CASSQDSRAGRVEAFF. The CDR3 bases are TGCGCCAGCAGCCAAGATTCGAGGGCAGGGCGGGTTGAAGCTTTCTTT.

CDR3 coding DNA: TGCAGCGCCGACAGGGGGGTCGACTATGGCTACACCTTC. Its protein product is CSADRGVDYGYTF. The chain recombines TRBV29-1 with TRBJ1-2, with 9 positions matching TRBD1. Per germline, CDR1 SQVTM and CDR2 ANQGSEA. V lost 7 bases, J lost 3 bases, and 6 bases stayed unmatched. This CDR3 region has 13 residues.